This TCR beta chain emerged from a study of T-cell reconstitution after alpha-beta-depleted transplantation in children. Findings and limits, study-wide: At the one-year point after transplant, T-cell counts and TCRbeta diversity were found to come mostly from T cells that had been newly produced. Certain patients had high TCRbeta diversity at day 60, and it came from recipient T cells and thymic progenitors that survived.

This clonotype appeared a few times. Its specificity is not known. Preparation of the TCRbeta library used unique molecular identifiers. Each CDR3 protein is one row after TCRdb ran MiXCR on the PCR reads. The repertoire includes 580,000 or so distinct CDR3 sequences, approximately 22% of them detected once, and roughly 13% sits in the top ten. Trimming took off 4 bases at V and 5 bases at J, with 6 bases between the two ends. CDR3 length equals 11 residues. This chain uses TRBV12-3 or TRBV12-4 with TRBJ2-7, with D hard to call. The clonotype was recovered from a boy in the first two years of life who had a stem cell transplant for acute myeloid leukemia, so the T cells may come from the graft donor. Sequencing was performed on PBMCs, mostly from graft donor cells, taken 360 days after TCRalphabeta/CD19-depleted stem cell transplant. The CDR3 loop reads CASSSLHEQYF. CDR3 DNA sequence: TGTGCCAGCAGTTCTTTGCACGAGCAGTACTTC.